A selection of T cell receptor beta chains follows, all from one sample in a study of blood T cell repertoires in COVID-19. Profiled with immunoSEQ multiplex PCR; TCRdb holds only in-frame clones, not every one. Of about 240,000 clones detected, approximately 86% appear once; the ten largest clones hold less than 8.5%. Sequencing used peripheral blood. These receptor sequences come from a woman aged 70-85 years with active or convalescent COVID-19. CDR3s leave out the opening cysteine and the closing phenylalanine or tryptophan.

>TRBJ1-2|TRBV6-4
ASSDSGGLNYGYT
>TRBJ2-7|TRBV9
ASSAGQLLSYEQY
>TRBJ2-5|TRBV4-1
ASSPGQRGLETQY
>TRBJ1-4|TRBV7-9
ASSLLSGASNEKLF
>TRBJ1-3|TRBV6-2/TRBV6-3
ASSYSGDTGNTIY
>TRBJ2-5|TRBV14
ASSHRGLAGEETQY
>TRBJ1-3|TRBV10-2
ASQGGAGNTIY
>TRBJ1-5|TRBV6-2/TRBV6-3
ASSSSGSDTYSNQPQH
>TRBJ2-3|TRBV2
ASGRGSTDTQY
>TRBJ2-7|TRBV18
ATSTGGSYEQY
>TRBJ2-3|TRBV10-3
AISEGEGTDTQY
>TRBJ2-7|TRBV10-3
AITGFRGTEKQY
>TRBJ1-2|TRBV6-2/TRBV6-3
ASSGTGHGYT
>TRBJ1-3|TRBV7-2
ASSLDRAYGNTIY
>TRBJ2-2|TRBV27
ASKQPGQTGELF
>TRBJ2-5|TRBV4-3
ASSQDLGRVETQY
>TRBJ2-7|TRBV6-2/TRBV6-3
ASSYSTGRGTNYEQY
>TRBJ1-2|TRBV18
ASSPQGGTNYGYT
>TRBJ1-2|TRBV5-4
ASSPEIPVRGYT
>TRBJ1-2|TRBV29-1
SAGGWGSRHGYT
>TRBJ1-4|TRBV15
ATSRGEGGEKLF
>TRBJ1-5|TRBV19
ASSTRGPNQPQH
>TRBJ1-2|TRBV27
ASTGGVDYGYT
>TRBJ2-5|TRBV18
ASSPRGGRGETQY
>TRBJ2-1|TRBV25-1
ASSETQAGRDNEQF
>TRBJ2-3|TRBV29-1
SYGGSLTDTQY
>TRBJ2-3|TRBV27
ASSLRTSGTDTQY
>TRBJ1-3|TRBV28
ASSFGLRRSSGNTIY
>TRBJ2-2|TRBV19
ASMGASGSPGELF
>TRBJ2-5|TRBV29-1
SASPHPGQRKTQY
>TRBJ1-2|TRBV7-3
ASSSGHLNYGYT
>TRBJ1-3|TRBV6-5
ASTRGGEGNTIY
>TRBJ1-2|TRBV6-5
ASIKSTGGFGYT
>TRBJ1-4|TRBV7-9
ASSLATGGSEKLF
>TRBJ1-6|TRBV5-1
ASSLDGGMNSPLH
>TRBJ2-2|TRBV10-3
ALRLSEERELF
>TRBJ1-4|TRBV5-6
ASSLDAANEKLF
>TRBJ1-4|TRBV6-5
ASYRVRSAIEKLF
>TRBJ1-4|TRBV24-1
ATSDHHSEKLF
>TRBJ1-1|TRBV9
ASSALRGDTEAF
>TRBJ2-5|TRBV19
ASSGSLRETQY
>TRBJ2-3|TRBV11-2
ASSLGSGSTDTQY
>TRBJ1-3|TRBV7-2
ASSLGGQGTGNTIY
>TRBJ1-5|TRBV6-6
ASRPPGRDNQPQH
>TRBJ1-5|TRBV7-9
ASSWAGHNQPQH
>TRBJ2-3|TRBV14
ASSQLTSGGTDTQY
>TRBJ1-2|TRBV18
ASSPRPGTGINGYT
>TRBJ1-1|TRBV7-9
ASSFETRGGAF
>TRBJ1-2|TRBV5-1
ASSEGARSYGYT
>TRBJ2-7|TRBV7-2
ASSLAVNSYEQY
>TRBJ2-5|TRBV10-3
AIGSGAGETQY
>TRBJ1-2|TRBV5-1
ASSPMPTGREGYT
>TRBJ1-5|TRBV4-3
ASSRRTGGGQPQH
>TRBJ1-2|TRBV7-2
ASSPPRGEGGYT
>TRBJ2-5|TRBV18
ASSPPGRGETQY